One and the same sample provided the 26 T cell receptor beta chains below, sequenced in a study of T cell responses to AZD1222 COVID-19 vaccine. TCRdb keeps only in-frame clones here, not all; method: immunoSEQ multiplex PCR. Among tens of thousands of clones, roughly 80% were seen once, and the ten largest hold around 6.6%. This sample comprised peripheral blood, obtained on day 0 of AZD1222 vaccination. These receptor sequences come from an adult in good health.

The chain couples TRBV11-2 to TRBJ2-1, with TRBD2 identical over 12 bases. The CDR3 loop spans 17 amino acids. CDR1 is SGHAT, CDR2 FQNNGV, per germline. Trimming took 0 bases from V and 7 from J; bases not matched to a gene: 7. This CDR3 is CASSLDRRLAGANEQFF. The DNA for the CDR3 is TGTGCCAGCAGCTTAGATCGGAGACTAGCGGGAGCGAATGAGCAGTTCTTC.

This clone is termed medium-sized (0.01 to 0.1%). The chain employs TRBV19 and TRBJ2-5, with no clear D. Germline CDR1 reads LNHDA; CDR2 reads SQIVND (reference sequence). The CDR3 has 13 residues. The ends were cut back, 8 bases at V and 0 bases at J, with 10 bases in the middle. The CDR3: CASAVGYQETQYF. DNA for the CDR3: TGTGCCAGTGCCGTTGGGTACCAAGAGACCCAGTACTTC.

The CDR3: CASSQDRNTDTQYF. The CDR3 DNA sequence: TGCGCCAGCAGCCAAGACAGGAACACAGATACGCAGTATTTT. The chain couples TRBV5-1 to TRBJ2-3; perhaps TRBD1 as D (6 bases). The ends were cut back, 4 bases at V and 2 bases at J, with 11 bases in the middle. Germline-derived CDR1 and CDR2 are SGHRS and YFSETQ. The CDR3 extends over 14 amino acids.

This clone was counted between two and nine times. V is TRBV19 and J is TRBJ2-7; D might be TRBD2 (6 bases). This CDR3 is 15 amino acids long. The germline V gene has CDR1 LNHDA and CDR2 SQIVND (reference sequence). Trimming pared 6 bases from V and 3 bases from J, leaving 18 bases between. CDR3 in amino acids: CASSTGGTGIYEQYF. For the CDR3, the DNA is TGTGCCAGTAGCACCGGAGGGACTGGCATCTACGAGCAGTACTTC.

The rearrangement joins TRBV6-5 to TRBJ2-1, with TRBD2 identical over 13 bases. CDR1 is MNHEY and CDR2 is SVGAGI in the germline V gene. This CDR3 region has 15 residues. V shed 6 bases and J 9 bases; nucleotides not matched to a gene: 8. In nucleotides, the CDR3 is TGTGCCAGCAGCTCGGGACTAGCGGGGTTCGGTGAGCAGTTCTTC. This sequence encodes CASSSGLAGFGEQFF.

The chain is built from TRBV5-1 and TRBJ1-1; the match to TRBD1 covers 7 bases. V trimming: 4 bases; J trimming: 4 bases; junction bases outside the gene matches: 10. The CDR3 spans 15 residues. Germline V gene sequence: CDR1 SGHRS, CDR2 YFSETQ. The CDR3 coding sequence is TGCGCCAGCAGCCTACTTTACAGGGGAGGCACTGAAGCTTTCTTT. The encoded protein is CASSLLYRGGTEAFF.

The chain employs TRBV28 and TRBJ1-5; D not resolved. Germline CDR1 reads MDHEN; CDR2 reads SYDVKM. With 5 bases removed from V and 7 bases from J, the gap between germline ends came to 9 bases. CDR3 length equals 12 residues. The CDR3 nucleotides read TGTGCCAGCAGTCTCCCAGCGCAGCCCCAGCATTTT. Its protein product is CASSLPAQPQHF.

This sequence joins TRBV9 and TRBJ1-1; D possibly corresponds to TRBD1 (5 bases). Trimming took off 3 bases at V and 4 bases at J, with 13 bases between the two ends. The CDR3 consists of 14 residues. Germline CDR1 and CDR2: SGDLS and YYNGEE. CDR3 nucleotides: TGTGCCAGCAGCGAGGGTCCAGGGACCACTGAAGCTTTCTTT. Translating gives CASSEGPGTTEAFF.

The chain recombines TRBV6-2 or TRBV6-3 with TRBJ2-1; 14 bases agree with TRBD2. In germline, CDR1 is MNHEY, CDR2 SVGEGT. With 6 bases clipped from V and 0 bases from J, the junction kept 10 bases outside the gene matches. The CDR3 is 19 residues long. The CDR3 DNA sequence: TGTGCCAGCAGCTTGCGACTAGCGGGAGGGCCGAGCTCCTACAATGAGCAGTTCTTC. This encodes CASSLRLAGGPSSYNEQFF.

This chain joins TRBV2 and TRBJ2-7; weak D call: TRBD2 (5 bases). The CDR3 runs to 11 residues. The V end lost 8 bases, the J end lost 1 base, and 6 bases lay between the germline ends. Per germline, CDR1 SNHLY and CDR2 FYNNEI. CDR3 coding DNA: TGTGCCAGCGGACTGTCCTACGAGCAGTACGTC. As protein: CASGLSYEQYV.

The chain couples TRBV5-1 to TRBJ1-2, with 7 bases aligning to TRBD1. The CDR3 is 13 amino acids. CDR1 is SGHRS and CDR2 is YFSETQ in the germline V gene. The junction had 8 bases not matched to a gene; V was cut back by 4 bases and J by 8 bases. The CDR3 region is CASSIDRVEGYTF. The CDR3, as DNA: TGCGCCAGCAGCATCGACAGGGTCGAGGGCTACACCTTC.

This clone was picked up one time. This sequence joins TRBV7-6 and TRBJ1-4, with 9 bases that match TRBD1. Trimming took 5 bases from V and 0 from J; bases not matched to a gene: 4. The germline V gene has CDR1 SGHVS and CDR2 FNYEAQ. The length of the CDR3 is 16 residues. The CDR3: CASSRGQGATNEKLFF. CDR3 sequence (DNA): TGTGCCAGCAGCAGGGGACAGGGAGCAACTAATGAAAAACTGTTTTTT.

This chain connects TRBV5-4 to TRBJ2-2; D might be TRBD1 (5 bases). The CDR3 totals 18 residues. The V gene's germline CDR1 is SGHNT and CDR2 YYREEE (reference sequence). The V and J ends lost 0 bases and 6 bases respectively, with 21 bases between them. DNA for the CDR3: TGTGCCAGCAGCTTGGTTCCTGGGCAGGGCATCGGGTCCGGGGAGCTGTTTTTT. Amino acids: CASSLVPGQGIGSGELFF.

The chain has TRBV19 and TRBJ1-1, with unresolved D. The CDR3 is made up of 15 amino acids. V shed 1 base and J shed 10 bases, with 19 bases lying between them. From germline, CDR1 is LNHDA and CDR2 SQIVND (reference sequence). CDR3 in amino acids: CASSIVNGFSEGAFF. In DNA, the CDR3 is TGTGCCAGTAGTATAGTAAATGGTTTCTCGGAGGGAGCTTTCTTT.

A remark on this clone: The sample carries other DNA sequences with the same CDR3. This rearrangement joins TRBV6-2 or TRBV6-3 to TRBJ1-5; D remains unclear. The germline gives CDR1 MNHEY, CDR2 SVGEGT. V lost 0 bases, J lost 2 bases, and 8 bases lay in between. The CDR3 covers 15 residues. The CDR3 DNA reads TGTGCCAGCAGTTACTCGTTCGGAGGCAATCAGCCCCAGCATTTT. Translated: CASSYSFGGNQPQHF.

The chain employs TRBV27 and TRBJ1-6, with 9 positions matching TRBD1. Germline lookup yields CDR1 MNHEY and CDR2 SMNVEV (reference sequence). Trimming took 6 bases from V and 9 from J; bases not matched to a gene: 12. The CDR3 length is 16 residues. CDR3 sequence reads: CASRLLTGGKGSPLHF. The CDR3 nucleotides are TGTGCCAGCAGACTATTGACAGGGGGAAAGGGTTCACCCCTCCACTTT.

The chain is built from TRBV7-9 and TRBJ1-3, with D tentatively TRBD1 (5 bases). Looked up from germline, CDR1 is SEHNR and CDR2 is FQNEAQ (reference sequence). With 6 bases removed from V and 0 bases from J, the gap between germline ends came to 12 bases. The CDR3 has 15 amino acids. The chain's CDR3 is CASRPQGVSGNTIYF. CDR3 bases: TGTGCCAGCAGGCCCCAGGGTGTCTCTGGAAACACCATATATTTT.

V is TRBV5-1 and J is TRBJ1-1; TRBD1 is a possible D gene (5 bases). Deletions cut 5 bases from V and 1 base from J, with 9 bases between. CDR3 size: 13 residues. From germline, CDR1 is SGHRS and CDR2 YFSETQ. The CDR3 region has the DNA TGCGCCAGCAGATCCACAGGGAACACTGAAGCTTTCTTT. It yields the protein CASRSTGNTEAFF.

CDR3 DNA: TGTGCCAGCAGCCAAGTCAGGGTAGATCCCGGGGAGCTGTTTTTT. Translating gives CASSQVRVDPGELFF. The J gene is TRBJ2-2, the V gene TRBV3-1 (or the pseudogene TRBV3-2); possibly TRBD1 for D (5 bases). The CDR3 has 15 amino acids. V lost 1 base and J lost 6, with 12 bases in between. CDR1 is LGHDT and CDR2 is YNNKEL in the germline V gene (reference sequence).

The V gene is TRBV28, the J gene TRBJ1-4, with no clear D. V lost 3 bases, J lost 5 bases, and 10 bases lay in between. Germline CDR1 reads MDHEN; CDR2 reads SYDVKM. The CDR3 loop spans 14 amino acids. CDR3 DNA sequence: TGTGCCAGCAGTTTTCAGAACCAAAATGAAAAACTGTTTTTT. It is translated as CASSFQNQNEKLFF.

In its sample, this clone was seen many times. The V and J genes are TRBV27 and TRBJ2-2, with D hard to call. Trimming took off 5 bases at V and 0 bases at J, with 16 bases between the two ends. There are 17 residues in the CDR3. From germline, CDR1 is MNHEY and CDR2 SMNVEV (reference sequence). The CDR3 region has the DNA TGTGCCAGCAGTCCCCTCGGGCTAACTGCGAACACCGGGGAGCTGTTTTTT. Protein: CASSPLGLTANTGELFF.

The chain employs TRBV28 and TRBJ1-1, with a weak D call TRBD1 (5 bases). The germline V gene has CDR1 MDHEN and CDR2 SYDVKM. V lost 2 bases and J lost 5, with 9 bases in between. This CDR3 is 13 amino acids long. CDR3 nucleotide sequence: TGTGCCAGCAGTTTAGGGGGGTGGACTGAAGCTTTCTTT. It yields the protein CASSLGGWTEAFF.

This clone is judged large (0.1 to 1%). The gene calls are TRBV18 and TRBJ1-2; 11 positions agree with TRBD1. Germline V gene data show CDR1 as KGHSH and CDR2 as LQKENI. V was pared by 3 bases and J by 4 bases, with 4 bases of the junction left unmatched. CDR3 length: 15 residues. The CDR3 DNA follows: TGTGCCAGCTCACCGGCCGGGACAGGGGGCTATGGCTACACCTTC. Translation: CASSPAGTGGYGYTF. The full variable domain, with the rest looked up from reference TRBV18 and TRBJ1-2, is NAGVMQNPRHLVRRRGQEARLRCSPMKGHSHVYWYRQLPEEGLKFMVYLQKENIIDESGMPKERFSAEFPKEGPSILRIQQVVRGDSAAYFCASSPAGTGGYGYTFGSGTRLTVV.

This chain connects TRBV7-2 to TRBJ2-6; D gene uncertain. Germline lookup yields CDR1 SGHTA and CDR2 FQGNSA. This CDR3 comprises 14 residues. V was trimmed by 8 bases and J by 0 bases, leaving 8 bases between them. This chain's CDR3 is CASLRYSGANVLTF. In nucleotides, the CDR3 is TGTGCCAGCCTCCGGTACTCTGGGGCCAACGTCCTGACTTTC.

This clone was observed once. This CDR3 is CAWSPPGTEGSPLHF. DNA of the CDR3: TGTGCCTGGAGTCCTCCCGGGACGGAGGGTTCACCCCTCCACTTT. V usage is TRBV30 and J usage is TRBJ1-6; a weak D match, TRBD1 (5 bases). The CDR3 is 15 amino acids. The V and J ends lost 2 bases and 9 bases respectively, with 17 bases between them. Germline V gives CDR1 GTSNPN, CDR2 SVGIG (reference sequence).

The gene calls are TRBV19 and TRBJ2-1; unclear D gene. CDR3 length: 13 amino acids. Between the trimmed V and J ends, which lost 2 bases and 4 bases, there was a span of 6 bases. Germline assignment: CDR1 LNHDA and CDR2 SQIVND (reference sequence). In DNA, the CDR3 is TGTGCCAGTAGTATAACGAGATACAATGAGCAGTTCTTC. As protein: CASSITRYNEQFF.